The TCR beta chain under discussion was sequenced for a study of tumor and adjacent non-tumor tissue in lung cancer. Three rounds of nested PCR, following a modified ARM-PCR protocol, produced the TCRbeta library. MiXCR, run by TCRdb on the multiplex PCR reads, gives a single entry per CDR3 protein. The sample yields about 48,000 distinct CDR3 sequences, about 68% seen once. The CDR3 length is 12 residues. RNA was extracted from bulk tissue without any cell sorting. The normal lung tissue was taken more than 3 cm from the tumor edge. This clonotype was counted only a few times. At one boundary the junction diverges from the germline segment, which might be a read error.

The source material was distant non-tumor lung tissue. This TCR derives from a woman between 65 and 79 years old with non-small cell lung cancer. The chain uses TRBV12-3 or TRBV12-4 and TRBJ2-3; D is undetermined. CDR3 sequence: CSSTGLADAQYF. In DNA, the CDR3 is TGTTCCAGCACCGGGCTCGCGGATGCGCAGTATTTT.